This TCR beta chain was recorded in a study of regulatory dendritic cells for organ transplantation. This clone has only a few counts. The assay was immunoSEQ multiplex PCR, and TCRdb's table has in-frame clones only and misses some. The sample comprises 5,000 to 6,500 clones, under 75% of which are singletons, and over 9.5% rests with the top ten. The V gene lost 5 bases and the J gene lost 2 bases, with 19 bases spanning the gap. The CDR3 is 16 amino acids. CDR1 is SGHNT and CDR2 is YENEEA in the germline V gene. The rearrangement uses TRBV11-3 and TRBJ2-7; possible D gene TRBD1, 5 bases. Sequences were obtained from memory CD8+ T cells from blood. As to subset: CD45RO+ memory T cells. This sequence originates from a human donor in good health. CDR3 loop: CASSTRESSAPYEQYF. The CDR3 coding sequence is TGTGCCAGCAGCACCAGGGAATCGAGCGCGCCCTACGAGCAGTACTTC.